This T cell receptor beta chain comes out of a study of T cell responses to AZD1222 COVID-19 vaccine (dated by TCRdb to about 2021). Background on the whole study: TCR sequencing covered 233 trial participants: roughly 200 given two doses of AZD1222 and about 26 given two doses of MenACWY control vaccine. Trial participants were enrolled into age subgroups of 18-55, 56-69 and 70-plus years, which contained 148, 28 and 57 TCR-sequenced participants, respectively.

Taken with the paper, the label for time point translates to: about 28 days (+/-7) after the second vaccine dose. AZD1222 recipients given second doses at about 4 weeks or at about 12 weeks were pooled, since spike-specific TCR depth and breadth were not found to differ between the two schedules. Samples from vaccinated people were obtained from the UK trials COV001 and COV002, which included a single-blind randomized controlled phase 2/3 trial of AZD1222 (ChAdOx1 nCoV-19) in healthy adults. For TCRbeta chain sequencing, PBMC samples from trial participants were taken at day 0 and at day 28 after the second dose. The CDR3 regions of human TCRbeta chains were analyzed by immunosequencing. In the authors' own workflow: Repertoire TCRs were checked for matches against a reference library of SARS-CoV-2-specific TCRs that had been generated using the MIRA antigen-specificity platform. Breadth was defined as the fraction of unique TCRs that were SARS-CoV-2-associated, and depth was defined as the fraction of total T cells that were SARS-CoV-2-associated. Using the MIRA data, each spike-specific TCR was assigned both to the spike region to which the TCR was reactive and to a CD4 or CD8 class. Log10-transformed breadth and depth values were compared by one-way ANOVA with Sidak's multiple comparisons tests. Drawn from immuneACCESS, this table holds only the in-frame rearrangements with V and J called that TCRdb kept. Clones are partly lost; checked studies trace under half to an unresolved V gene and leave the rest unexplained. Clone size and the V and J calls come from that table; the DNA yielded D and trimming. In this sample the table shows more than 20,000 clones, roughly 84% of which occur a single time. The ten top clones hold 30% to 40% of the sample.

According to the germline V gene, CDR1 reads ENHRY and CDR2 reads SYGVKD. V gives up 0 bases and J gives up 6 bases, and the segment between their germline ends measures 9 bases. From the cysteine up to the phenylalanine, the CDR3 has a length of 14 residues. Of the read, only the CDR3 DNA is kept; its 42 bases are in frame from base 1. Regarding this clone: This clone's antigen is unknown. It has no much larger one-base neighbor in the sample; base qualities were not kept.

On the study overall, not on this receptor specifically: No day 14 peak-response samples were available, so repertoires were characterized only after the peak T cell response. In the small 56-69-year group, the increase in depth fell short of significance, most likely because of low power. After two AZD1222 doses, spike-specific TCR breadth and depth were significantly higher than at day 0 and than in MenACWY recipients. The vaccine-associated CD4 TCRs covered the entire spike protein, and the dominant responses fell in regions 160-218 and 743-854. Participants were mostly white British and included more females than males, and it was suggested by the authors that clonal diversity may have been underestimated. Only five to seven AZD1222 recipients were SARS-CoV-2 seropositive at baseline, limiting conclusions about previously exposed vaccinees. Reportedly, almost half of the unique spike-specific TCRs recognized epitopes lying outside the regions that are mutated in the B.1.351 and B.1.1.7 variants.

This clonotype was sampled from an adult who received the AZD1222 COVID-19 vaccine. The chain was built from TRBV10-3 and TRBJ1-5, and TRBD1 may be the D gene, going by 6 matching bases. The specimen was peripheral blood, collected 28 days after the second AZD1222 dose. The bases are TGTGCCATCAGTGAGTCGTTACAGGGTCAGCCCCAGCATTTT. Its protein reads: CAISESLQGQPQHF.